The sequence of this TCR beta chain was determined in a study of cytomegalovirus exposure and HLA in healthy donors. The study's findings and limits: Analysis was carried out at a later point, and it linked a missense DCLRE1C variant to TCR beta V- and J-gene trimming. 87-base-pair reads could not separate some V segments, including TRBV6-2 and TRBV6-3. Cytomegalovirus-associated status was assigned to 150 or so TCR beta chains. Among immune exposure information, only CMV serostatus was available.

Primers included in the PCR were 60 Vbeta and 13 Jbeta primers. Sequencing was performed with immunoSEQ multiplex PCR; in TCRdb, only in-frame clones are kept and a portion is missing. The repertoire includes roughly 100,000 clones, 13% to 15% of them detected once, and over 0.65% sits in the top ten. The junction had 17 bases not matched to a gene; V was cut back by 4 bases and J by 6 bases. The CDR3 runs to 18 residues. The germline V gene encodes CDR1 MNHEY and CDR2 SMNVEV (reference sequence). This clone was picked up a small number of times. Its matching antigen is unknown. Source material: PBMCs. The rearrangement joins TRBV27 to TRBJ2-1; 8 nucleotides align to TRBD2. The source is a female donor in good health and CMV-seronegative. CDR3 sequence: CASSSGPGLGGPPNEQFF. The CDR3 DNA sequence: TGTGCCAGCAGTTCGGGTCCGGGACTAGGGGGTCCCCCCAATGAGCAGTTCTTC.